The rows below give T cell receptor beta chains drawn from one sample of a study of vaccination and CD4 T cells after COVID-19. Their specific antigens are unknown. One entry per CDR3 protein results from TCRdb running MiXCR on the PCR reads. The profile shows 9,900 or so distinct CDR3 sequences, about 67% of them singletons. Sample: CD4+ T cells from blood, cultured in vitro. The receptors derive from a human donor who had recovered from COVID-19. The CDR3 runs from the conserved cysteine through the conserved F or W. The order of the fields is J gene, V gene, CDR3 protein.

>TRBJ1-1|TRBV20-1
CSQARGTEAFF
>TRBJ1-5|TRBV30
CACRGGAGQPQHF
>TRBJ1-1|TRBV14
CASSPQTGPEAFF
>TRBJ2-2|TRBV20-1
CSATYRGSTGELFF
>TRBJ2-5|TRBV28
CASSAIAGGETQYF
>TRBJ1-1|TRBV7-3
CASSLQGNTEAFF
>TRBJ2-3|TRBV20-1
CSATLGSPDTQYF
>TRBJ2-7|TRBV6-2/TRBV6-3
CASSYLRVPYEQYF
>TRBJ2-4|TRBV7-2
CASSSRGGQNIQYF
>TRBJ1-2|TRBV23-1
CASSQTGRAGRYGYTF
>TRBJ1-2|TRBV28
CASSFQSYGYTF
>TRBJ2-3|TRBV7-9
CASSYTSGTDTQYF
>TRBJ1-5|TRBV4-3
CASSQERYQPQHF
>TRBJ2-3|TRBV7-2
CASSFGGSGADTQYF
>TRBJ1-2|TRBV27
CASGSGVSGYTF
>TRBJ2-5|TRBV7-2
CASSLGGAPETQYF
>TRBJ2-3|TRBV25-1
CASSEYQRDTQYF
>TRBJ2-3|TRBV7-2
CASTPGQGTDTQYF
>TRBJ2-7|TRBV6-2/TRBV6-3
CASSYPAGGYEQYF
>TRBJ1-2|TRBV5-5
CASSLTQDYGYTF
>TRBJ2-5|TRBV15
CATSRGERGGQETQYF
>TRBJ2-3|TRBV6-2/TRBV6-3
CASSKGTSGRMDTQYF
>TRBJ2-3|TRBV20-1
CSPSSAARRSTDTQYF
>TRBJ2-2|TRBV7-9
CASSPPNGELFF
>TRBJ1-2|TRBV27
CASSSDMRAGYYGYTF
>TRBJ2-3|TRBV6-4
CASSERETDTQYF
>TRBJ2-3|TRBV21-1
CASSKLSGLALNSTDTQYF
>TRBJ2-7|TRBV6-1
CASSEEGTSPYEQYF
>TRBJ1-2|TRBV12-3/TRBV12-4
CASTWDRAYGYTF
>TRBJ2-7|TRBV6-1
CASSPPGLTYEQYF
>TRBJ1-4|TRBV20-1
CSATRSAATNEKLFF
>TRBJ2-3|TRBV20-1
CSAALAGMPTDTQYF
>TRBJ2-2|TRBV30
CAWREGTGELFF
>TRBJ2-5|TRBV20-1
CSAKIRELVLETQYF
>TRBJ1-1|TRBV12-3/TRBV12-4
CASSFSPGNTEAFF
>TRBJ2-5|TRBV20-1
CSASLRTSGQETQYF
>TRBJ2-7|TRBV2
CASKPTGGRYEQYF
>TRBJ2-7|TRBV20-1
CSARERMVSGRLFSYEQYF
>TRBJ1-6|TRBV20-1
CSAPDRLYNSPLHF
>TRBJ1-5|TRBV7-6
CASSLQHRQPQHF
>TRBJ1-2|TRBV7-9
CASTPLGDGRRYYGYTF
>TRBJ2-3|TRBV28
CASSLDATDTQYF
>TRBJ2-5|TRBV7-6
CASSSRPTYGLAGHQETQYF
>TRBJ1-2|TRBV20-1
CSANVQDRTYGYTF